The source of this T cell receptor beta chain is a study of shared clonotypes between healthy human individuals. Positively selected for CCR7, the CD45RO-negative cells used as naive CD8 cells excluded terminally differentiated effector memory CD45RA+ cells. Free of recent acute infections or vaccinations, the donors were healthy HIV-negative adults. The assay was immunoSEQ multiplex PCR, and TCRdb's table has in-frame clones only and misses some. The repertoire holds roughly 2,000,000 clones, roughly 93% seen once, with around 1.8% in the top ten. Source material: naive CD8+ T cells from PBMCs. This clonotype was obtained from a man aged 18 to 35 in good health. Some clones in this sample may be carry-over from other donors' samples.

CDR3 protein: CASSILTGYPYEQYF. The CDR3 nucleotides are TGTGCCAGCAGCATACTAACAGGGTACCCCTACGAGCAGTACTTC. V and J are TRBV7-6 and TRBJ2-7; a possible D gene is TRBD1 (6 bases). Germline V lookup: CDR1 SGHVS, CDR2 FNYEAQ. The germline V and J ends were trimmed by 5 bases and 2 bases, with 16 bases remaining between them. The CDR3 consists of 15 residues.